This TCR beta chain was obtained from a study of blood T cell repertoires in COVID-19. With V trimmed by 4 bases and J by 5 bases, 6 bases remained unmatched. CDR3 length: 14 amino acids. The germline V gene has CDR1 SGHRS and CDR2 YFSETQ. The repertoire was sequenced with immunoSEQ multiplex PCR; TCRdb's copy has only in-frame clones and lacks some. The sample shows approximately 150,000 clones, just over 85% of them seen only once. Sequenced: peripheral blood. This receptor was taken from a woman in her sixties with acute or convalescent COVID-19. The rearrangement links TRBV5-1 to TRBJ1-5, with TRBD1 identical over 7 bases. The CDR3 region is CASSMTGKDQPQHF. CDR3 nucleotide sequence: TGCGCCAGCAGCATGACAGGGAAGGATCAGCCCCAGCATTTT.